Reported below is one T cell receptor (beta chain). This entry comes from a study of cytomegalovirus exposure and HLA in healthy donors. Looked up from germline, CDR1 is MGHRA and CDR2 is YSYEKL. The CDR3 consists of 14 residues. V lost 1 base and J lost 4, with 7 bases in between. The primer mix had 60 Vbeta and 13 Jbeta primers. Clones were sequenced by immunoSEQ multiplex PCR, and TCRdb holds only the in-frame ones, with some missing. This sample's table reports roughly 30,000 clones. This chain joins TRBV4-1 and TRBJ2-2; D remains ambiguous. This receptor was taken from a woman aged 40 to 49 in good health and CMV-seropositive. Material: PBMCs. The CDR3 loop reads CASSQVRITGELFF. The CDR3 DNA is TGCGCCAGCAGCCAAGTGCGGATCACCGGGGAGCTGTTTTTT.